This entry is about one T cell receptor (beta chain). These data originate in a study of shared clonotypes between healthy human individuals. Only in-frame clones appear in the TCRdb table, and some are missing; sequencing was by immunoSEQ multiplex PCR. The sample records millions of clones, about 95% being singletons. Naivety among CD8 cells was defined by CD45RO negativity and positive CCR7 selection, thereby excluding terminally differentiated effector memory CD45RA+ cells. The CDR3 length is 15 residues. The V segment lost 4 bases and the J segment 6 bases; nucleotides outside the gene matches: 4. CDR1 is MNHEY, CDR2 SMNVEV, per germline (reference sequence).

Sequenced material: naive CD8+ T cells sorted from blood. The sequence came from a young man in good health. This rearrangement joins TRBV27 to TRBJ1-4; 11 bases are a match to TRBD1. The chain's CDR3 is CASSSPGQGDEKLFF. The CDR3 nucleotides are TGTGCCAGCAGTTCCCCGGGACAGGGGGATGAAAAACTGTTTTTT.